These 25 T cell receptor beta chains were sequenced from one sample in a study of technical replicates of blood from a handful of donors. Profiling relied on immunoSEQ multiplex PCR, and the TCRdb table lists in-frame clones only, not all of them. The sample contains tens of thousands of clones, roughly 92% of which appear only once. Material for sequencing was T cells isolated from PBMCs. The receptor set was obtained from a human donor in good health.

This rearrangement joins TRBV6-5 to TRBJ2-1, with 9 bases identical to TRBD1. This CDR3 has 13 residues. After removal of 5 bases from V and 5 bases from J, the junction contained 1 base not matched to a gene. Germline CDR1 is MNHEY and CDR2 is SVGAGI. CDR3 residues: CASSRDRDNEQFF. CDR3 DNA sequence: TGTGCCAGCAGTAGGGACAGGGACAATGAGCAGTTCTTC.

This sequence joins TRBV4-2 and TRBJ2-1; possible D gene TRBD2, 6 bases. V was cut by 1 base and J by 1 base, with 8 bases left in between. CDR3 size: 15 residues. The V gene's germline CDR1 is LGHNA and CDR2 YNFKEQ. CDR3 bases: TGTGCCAGCAGCCAAGGGGACTTATCCTACAATGAGCAGTTCTTC. Its protein is CASSQGDLSYNEQFF.

V and J are TRBV10-1 and TRBJ2-1; 10 bases line up with TRBD2. CDR1 is WNHNN, CDR2 SYGVQD, per germline (reference sequence). The CDR3 contains 20 residues. V shed 3 bases and J 0 bases; nucleotides not matched to a gene: 14. CDR3 sequence (DNA): TGCGCCAGCAGTGATTATCCTAGCGGGAGTTCGGAGGGCTCCTACAATGAGCAGTTCTTC. Its protein product is CASSDYPSGSSEGSYNEQFF.

The V and J genes are TRBV30 and TRBJ2-1, with unresolved D. The V and J ends lost 0 bases and 7 bases respectively, with 13 bases between them. CDR1 and CDR2 (germline): GTSNPN, SVGIG (reference sequence). The CDR3 consists of 14 residues. The CDR3 here is CAWSVDMLQNEQFF. CDR3 nucleotide sequence: TGTGCCTGGAGTGTAGATATGTTGCAGAATGAGCAGTTCTTC. The variable domain in full, with the rest retrieved from reference TRBV30 and TRBJ2-1, is SQTIHQWPATLVQPVGSPLSLECTVEGTSNPNLYWYRQAAGRGLQLLFYSVGIGQISSEVPQNLSASRPQDRQFILSSKKLLLSDSGFYLCAWSVDMLQNEQFFGPGTRLTVL.

The chain is built from TRBV5-1 and TRBJ2-7; TRBD2 might be the D (5 bases). Germline CDR1 reads SGHRS; CDR2 reads YFSETQ. There are 15 residues in the CDR3. V was clipped by 4 bases and J by 0 bases, with 14 bases between them. The CDR3 sequence is CASSGHSVSSYEQYF. CDR3 bases: TGCGCCAGCAGCGGTCATAGCGTGAGCTCCTACGAGCAGTACTTC.

A few counts support this clone. J is TRBJ1-2 and V is TRBV30, with TRBD1 matching 7 bases. CDR1 GTSNPN and CDR2 SVGIG come from the germline V gene (reference sequence). V gave up 5 bases and J gave up 3 bases; unmatched junction bases: 6. CDR3 size: 13 residues. Here the CDR3 reads CAWAPDRYYGYTF. The CDR3 nucleotides are TGTGCCTGGGCCCCGGACAGGTACTATGGCTACACCTTC.

In this sample, this clone turned up once. The chain is built from TRBV9 and TRBJ2-1, with D uncertain. CDR3 length: 13 residues. Germline-derived CDR1 and CDR2 are SGDLS and YYNGEE. V gave up 1 base and J gave up 5 bases, with 7 bases separating them. DNA of the CDR3: TGTGCCAGCAGCGTATTTACAGACAATGAGCAGTTCTTC. Translated, it gives CASSVFTDNEQFF.

The V gene is TRBV7-9, the J gene TRBJ2-5, with 7 nucleotides matching TRBD1. The trim removed 0 bases at V and 8 bases at J, leaving 3 bases unmatched. This CDR3 contains 13 residues. The V gene's germline CDR1 is SEHNR and CDR2 FQNEAQ (reference sequence). The CDR3 is CASSLAEGGTQYF. The CDR3 DNA reads as TGTGCCAGCAGCTTAGCGGAAGGGGGCACCCAGTACTTC.

This chain joins TRBV7-9 and TRBJ2-7; possible D gene TRBD2, 6 bases. V was trimmed by 5 bases and J by 3 bases, leaving 20 bases between them. Per germline, CDR1 SEHNR and CDR2 FQNEAQ (reference sequence). The CDR3 spans 16 residues. The DNA of the CDR3 is TGTGCCAGCAGCCCGGGTGCCGGGAGTATAGGCTACGAGCAGTACTTC. Translated: CASSPGAGSIGYEQYF.

V is TRBV5-4 and J is TRBJ2-1; no clear D. Germline V gene data show CDR1 as SGHNT and CDR2 as YYREEE (reference sequence). Trimming cost V 3 bases and J 9 bases, with 13 bases left between them. The CDR3 covers 13 residues. The CDR3: CASSSALTGEQFF. CDR3 sequence (DNA): TGTGCCAGCAGCTCCGCCCTAACGGGTGAGCAGTTCTTC.

This clone was seen once. The chain employs TRBV30 and TRBJ2-2, with D maybe TRBD1 (5 bases). This CDR3 comprises 15 residues. V lost 0 bases and J 6 bases, leaving 14 bases between the germline ends. The germline gives CDR1 GTSNPN, CDR2 SVGIG (reference sequence). The CDR3 coding sequence is TGTGCCTGGAGTGTGGGGCAATGGGATTCCGGGGAGCTGTTTTTT. Protein product: CAWSVGQWDSGELFF.

The chain recombines TRBV7-8 with TRBJ2-7; 7 positions match TRBD1. The CDR3 totals 15 residues. Trimming at V came to 5 bases and at J to 3 bases, leaving 10 bases not matched to a gene. From germline, CDR1 is SGHVS and CDR2 FQNEAQ. This chain's CDR3 is CASSPGGPAVYEQYF. CDR3 bases: TGTGCCAGCAGCCCAGGGGGTCCAGCTGTCTACGAGCAGTACTTC.

The chain joins TRBV28 to TRBJ2-7; D uncertain. Trimming stripped 5 bases from V and 1 base from J, with 15 bases between. This CDR3 has 15 amino acids. Germline V lookup: CDR1 MDHEN, CDR2 SYDVKM. Here the CDR3 DNA reads TGTGCCAGCAGTCTGATACAGAGTCGGTCCTACGAGCAGTACTTC. Its translation: CASSLIQSRSYEQYF.

The chain has TRBV9 and TRBJ2-7, with 9 bases aligning to TRBD2. Germline CDR1 and CDR2: SGDLS and YYNGEE. The CDR3 is 15 amino acids. V gave up 0 bases and J gave up 6 bases; unmatched junction bases: 7. The CDR3 nucleotides are TGTGCCAGCAGCGTAGAAGGGCGGGAGGGCTCCGAGCAGTACTTC. It specifies CASSVEGREGSEQYF.

The J gene is TRBJ1-5, the V gene TRBV10-3, with 9 nucleotides matching TRBD1. The CDR3 is made up of 14 amino acids. Trimming at V came to 8 bases and at J to 5 bases, leaving 7 bases not matched to a gene. Looked up from germline, CDR1 is ENHRY and CDR2 is SYGVKD. CDR3 region: CAIRMGQGDQPQHF. The CDR3 DNA is TGTGCCATCCGAATGGGACAGGGCGATCAGCCCCAGCATTTT.

Concerning this clone itself: Other DNA sequences of this sample code for an identical CDR3. The chain employs TRBV5-1 and TRBJ1-1; 8 bases agree with TRBD1. The CDR3 covers 14 residues. CDR1 and CDR2 (germline): SGHRS, YFSETQ. V gave up 2 bases and J gave up 1 base; unmatched junction bases: 1. The CDR3 loop is CASSFDRGNTEAFF. The CDR3 nucleotides read TGCGCCAGCAGCTTCGACAGGGGGAACACTGAAGCTTTCTTT.

CDR3 in amino acids: CATSTRGLNEQYF. CDR3 coding DNA: TGTGCCACCAGCACAAGAGGCCTGAACGAGCAGTACTTC. The V gene is TRBV15, the J gene TRBJ2-7, with no clear D. The CDR3 runs to 13 residues. V lost 4 bases and J lost 5, with 12 bases in between. The germline V gene has CDR1 LNHNV and CDR2 YYDKDF (reference sequence).

This clone has only one observation. The chain links TRBV6-1 to TRBJ2-7; 8 positions agree with TRBD2. V lost 1 base, J lost 5 bases, and 7 bases stayed unmatched. CDR1 is MNHNS, CDR2 SASEGT, per germline. The length of the CDR3 is 15 residues. Written as DNA, the CDR3 is TGTGCCAGCAGTGAAGAGGCGGGAGGATTCGACGAGCAGTACTTC. Translating gives CASSEEAGGFDEQYF.

This rearrangement joins TRBV27 to TRBJ1-1; D is possibly TRBD1 (5 bases). CDR1 is MNHEY, CDR2 SMNVEV, per germline (reference sequence). V was shortened by 8 bases and J by 3 bases, with 13 bases between the two germline ends. This CDR3 contains 13 residues. The CDR3 DNA sequence: TGTGCCAGCTCTAAAGGGGCGGACACTGAAGCTTTCTTT. Translating it yields CASSKGADTEAFF.

The V and J genes are TRBV2 and TRBJ2-7; 11 bases map to TRBD2. V shed 6 bases and J 4 bases; nucleotides not matched to a gene: 5. Per germline, CDR1 SNHLY and CDR2 FYNNEI. This CDR3 spans 14 amino acids. Here the CDR3 DNA reads TGTGCCAGCAGAAGGACTAGCGGGCCGTACGAGCAGTACTTC. Encoded protein: CASRRTSGPYEQYF.

The chain's CDR3 is CASSFSASNTGELFF. Written as DNA, the CDR3 is TGTGCCAGCAGCTTTAGCGCCTCGAACACCGGGGAGCTGTTTTTT. The chain couples TRBV12-1 to TRBJ2-2; TRBD2 was called by the table and not checked on the DNA. TRBV12-1 is a documented pseudogene. The CDR3 is made up of 15 amino acids.

The rearrangement links TRBV9 to TRBJ1-1, with 12 bases fitting TRBD1. Trimming removed 4 bases from V and 4 bases from J; junction bases left unmatched: 11. The V gene's germline CDR1 is SGDLS and CDR2 YYNGEE. This CDR3 has 17 amino acids. CDR3: CASSFGTGGLGSTEAFF. The DNA for the CDR3 is TGTGCCAGCAGCTTTGGGACAGGGGGCTTAGGGAGCACTGAAGCTTTCTTT.

This clone came up a few times. The V and J genes are TRBV15 and TRBJ2-5; TRBD2 matches 13 bases. The CDR3 runs to 16 residues. V shed 4 bases and J 5 bases; nucleotides not matched to a gene: 7. Germline V lookup: CDR1 LNHNV, CDR2 YYDKDF (reference sequence). The CDR3 DNA follows: TGTGCCACCAGCATTGGACTAGCGGGAGACATGGAGACCCAGTACTTC. This gives the protein CATSIGLAGDMETQYF.

J is TRBJ2-7 and V is TRBV5-4; D perhaps matches TRBD2 (5 bases). Trimming cost V 2 bases and J 0 bases, with 12 bases left between them. The CDR3 extends over 15 amino acids. Germline-derived CDR1 and CDR2 are SGHNT and YYREEE (reference sequence). The CDR3 DNA is TGTGCCAGCAGCTTCGGCGGAGGCGTCTCCTACGAGCAGTACTTC. It translates to CASSFGGGVSYEQYF.

CDR3 sequence (DNA): TGTGCCAGCAGCGAGCCGGGACTCACAGATACGCAGTATTTT. Residues: CASSEPGLTDTQYF. The V and J genes are TRBV5-5 and TRBJ2-3; D perhaps matches TRBD2 (6 bases). This CDR3 region has 14 residues. Per the germline V gene, CDR1 is SGHKS and CDR2 is YYEKEE (reference sequence). Trimming took 4 bases from V and 2 from J, leaving 11 bases between them. Looking up the rest from reference TRBV5-5 and TRBJ2-3 gives the full variable domain: DAGVTQSPTHLIKTRGQQVTLRCSPISGHKSVSWYQQVLGQGPQFIFQYYEKEERGRGNFPDRFSARQFPNYSSELNVNALLLGDSALYLCASSEPGLTDTQYFGPGTRLTVL.